Below, 4 T cell receptor beta chains from the same sample are listed, as sequenced in a study of shared clonotypes between healthy human individuals. Measured with immunoSEQ multiplex PCR; TCRdb has only the in-frame clones, and not every one. The data show roughly 490,000 clones, around 78% seen once. The material sequenced was PBMCs. The source is a woman in her 40s in good health. Some clones in this sample may be carry-over from other donors' samples.

V and J are TRBV6-5 and TRBJ2-7; 14 nucleotides line up with TRBD2. V lost 6 bases and J lost 9; bases outside the gene matches: 10. This CDR3 comprises 15 residues. Germline V gene data show CDR1 as MNHEY and CDR2 as SVGAGI. Written as DNA, the CDR3 is TGTGCCAGCAGACCCCCGGGACTAGCGGGAGAGGGGCAGTACTTC. Amino acid sequence: CASRPPGLAGEGQYF.

The CDR3 here is CASSKGREDTQYF. DNA for the CDR3: TGTGCCAGCAGCAAAGGAAGAGAAGATACGCAGTATTTT. The chain has TRBV4-2 and TRBJ2-3; no clear D. The CDR3 has 13 amino acids. Germline lookup yields CDR1 LGHNA and CDR2 YNFKEQ. V was cut by 5 bases and J by 5 bases, with 11 bases left in between.

The chain employs TRBV19 and TRBJ1-1, with no clear D. The V end lost 4 bases, the J end lost 0 bases, and 15 bases lay between the germline ends. CDR3 length: 16 residues. From germline, CDR1 is LNHDA and CDR2 SQIVND (reference sequence). CDR3 amino acids: CASSTPEYGVNTEAFF. The CDR3 nucleotides read TGTGCCAGTAGTACGCCAGAGTATGGGGTGAACACTGAAGCTTTCTTT.

This chain uses TRBV7-9 with TRBJ2-3; D gene unclear. The V and J ends lost 3 bases and 2 bases respectively, with 12 bases between them. Germline V gives CDR1 SEHNR, CDR2 FQNEAQ (reference sequence). There are 15 residues in the CDR3. CDR3: CASSLAEPPTDTQYF. The CDR3 DNA reads as TGTGCCAGCAGCTTGGCTGAGCCCCCCACAGATACGCAGTATTTT.